A selection of T cell receptor beta chains follows, all from one sample in a study of cytomegalovirus exposure and HLA in healthy donors. Clones were read by immunoSEQ multiplex PCR, and TCRdb kept only the in-frame ones, dropping some. Among under 250,000 clones listed, about 81% were seen once. The sequenced sample was PBMCs. The receptors derive from a woman aged 30 to 39 in good health and CMV-seronegative. CDR3s include the opening cysteine and the closing phenylalanine or tryptophan. A D gene is named only where the DNA matches it firmly. A row's size may be missing; if present it is once, few, many or a size class.

clone_size: .; d_call: TRBD1; cdr3_length: 15; j_call: TRBJ1-3; v_call: TRBV19; cdr3_nt: TGTGCCAGTAGTACCCACAGGGGTACTGGAAACACCATATATTTT; cdr3_aa: CASSTHRGTGNTIYF
clone_size: .; d_call: TRBD2; cdr3_length: 14; j_call: TRBJ2-5; v_call: TRBV4-1; cdr3_nt: TGCGCCAGCAGAGGGCGGGGGGGCGAGGAGACCCAGTACTTC; cdr3_aa: CASRGRGGEETQYF
clone_size: .; d_call: .; cdr3_length: 12; j_call: TRBJ2-5; v_call: TRBV15; cdr3_nt: TGTGCCACCAGCAGAGATGTGGCCCAGCGCTACTTC; cdr3_aa: CATSRDVAQRYF
clone_size: .; d_call: TRBD2; cdr3_length: 16; j_call: TRBJ2-3; v_call: TRBV4-2; cdr3_nt: TGTGCCAGCAGCCAAGATGGACTAGCGGGCATGGATACGCAGTATTTT; cdr3_aa: CASSQDGLAGMDTQYF
clone_size: .; d_call: TRBD2; cdr3_length: 19; j_call: TRBJ2-1; v_call: TRBV5-1; cdr3_nt: TGCGCCAGCAGCTTGAGGGTGGGACTAGCGGGGGGCCCCTACAATGAGCAGTTCTTC; cdr3_aa: CASSLRVGLAGGPYNEQFF
clone_size: .; d_call: .; cdr3_length: 19; j_call: TRBJ1-2; v_call: TRBV5-6; cdr3_nt: TGTGCCAGCAGCTTGATTTCTTATAGGAGGGCTCAGTCTAACTATGGCTACACCTTC; cdr3_aa: CASSLISYRRAQSNYGYTF
clone_size: .; d_call: .; cdr3_length: 15; j_call: TRBJ1-1; v_call: TRBV7-9; cdr3_nt: TGTGCCAGCAGAGCGGCCGAAGGAGGGTGGACTGAAGCTTTCTTT; cdr3_aa: CASRAAEGGWTEAFF
clone_size: many; d_call: TRBD2; cdr3_length: 16; j_call: TRBJ2-7; v_call: TRBV4-2; cdr3_nt: TGTGCCAGCAGCCACGGGGGGACTAGCGGGAGCCACGAGCAGTACTTC; cdr3_aa: CASSHGGTSGSHEQYF
clone_size: .; d_call: .; cdr3_length: 14; j_call: TRBJ1-1; v_call: TRBV5-1; cdr3_nt: TGCGCCAGCAGCTCCCGGGACACGAACACTGAAGCTTTCTTT; cdr3_aa: CASSSRDTNTEAFF
clone_size: .; d_call: .; cdr3_length: 16; j_call: TRBJ1-3; v_call: TRBV5-4; cdr3_nt: TGTGCCAGCAGCGCGGGAGGAGGCCGCTCTGGAAACACCATATATTTT; cdr3_aa: CASSAGGGRSGNTIYF
clone_size: .; d_call: TRBD1; cdr3_length: 19; j_call: TRBJ1-5; v_call: TRBV7-6; cdr3_nt: TGTGCCAGCAGCTTAGGCGGGGACAGGGAGGGTTATAGCAATCAGCCCCAGCATTTT; cdr3_aa: CASSLGGDREGYSNQPQHF
clone_size: .; d_call: TRBD1; cdr3_length: 16; j_call: TRBJ1-6; v_call: TRBV7-2; cdr3_nt: TGTGCCAGCAGCTTAGTGGGGACAGCTTATAATTCACCCCTCCACTTT; cdr3_aa: CASSLVGTAYNSPLHF
clone_size: .; d_call: TRBD1; cdr3_length: 14; j_call: TRBJ1-5; v_call: TRBV5-1; cdr3_nt: TGCGCCAGCAGCTTGGGGCAGGGGGAACAGCCCCAGCATTTT; cdr3_aa: CASSLGQGEQPQHF
clone_size: .; d_call: .; cdr3_length: 14; j_call: TRBJ2-5; v_call: TRBV10-3; cdr3_nt: TGTGCCATCAGGTCTATTGGTGGAGAAGAGACCCAGTACTTC; cdr3_aa: CAIRSIGGEETQYF
clone_size: .; d_call: .; cdr3_length: 14; j_call: TRBJ2-1; v_call: TRBV11-2; cdr3_nt: TGTGCCAGCAGCTTAGATGTTAGAATCAATGAGCAGTTCTTC; cdr3_aa: CASSLDVRINEQFF
clone_size: .; d_call: TRBD1; cdr3_length: 15; j_call: TRBJ2-7; v_call: TRBV27; cdr3_nt: TGTGCCAGCAGTAATTCCGGGACAGGGAAAAACGAGCAGTACTTC; cdr3_aa: CASSNSGTGKNEQYF
clone_size: few; d_call: TRBD2; cdr3_length: 13; j_call: TRBJ2-1; v_call: TRBV27; cdr3_nt: TGTGCCAGCAGTTTTGGGACTAACAATGAGCAGTTCTTC; cdr3_aa: CASSFGTNNEQFF
clone_size: .; d_call: .; cdr3_length: 13; j_call: TRBJ2-5; v_call: TRBV5-1; cdr3_nt: TGCGCCAGCAGCCCCGGGGACCAAGAGACCCAGTACTTC; cdr3_aa: CASSPGDQETQYF
clone_size: .; d_call: TRBD1; cdr3_length: 15; j_call: TRBJ2-7; v_call: TRBV28; cdr3_nt: TGTGCCAGCAGTGGCCGGGACAGCAGCTCCTACGAGCAGTACTTC; cdr3_aa: CASSGRDSSSYEQYF
clone_size: .; d_call: .; cdr3_length: 12; j_call: TRBJ1-2; v_call: TRBV29-1; cdr3_nt: TGCAGCGTTGAAAAGGCAGGGATCGGCTACACCTTC; cdr3_aa: CSVEKAGIGYTF
clone_size: .; d_call: .; cdr3_length: 15; j_call: TRBJ2-1; v_call: TRBV4-2; cdr3_nt: TGTGCCAGCAGCCAAGACCAATATAGCCGCAATGAGCAGTTCTTC; cdr3_aa: CASSQDQYSRNEQFF
clone_size: few; d_call: TRBD1; cdr3_length: 15; j_call: TRBJ1-2; v_call: TRBV5-5; cdr3_nt: TGTGCCAGCAGCTTGGGACAGGGATTGGTCTATGGCTACACCTTC; cdr3_aa: CASSLGQGLVYGYTF
clone_size: .; d_call: .; cdr3_length: 16; j_call: TRBJ1-4; v_call: TRBV4-1; cdr3_nt: TGCGCCAGCAGCTCCTCGACTTCGGGGACTAATGAAAAACTGTTTTTT; cdr3_aa: CASSSSTSGTNEKLFF
clone_size: .; d_call: .; cdr3_length: 15; j_call: TRBJ2-1; v_call: TRBV12-2; cdr3_nt: TGTGCAAGTCGCTCAGGGACAAAATCCTACAATGAGCAGTTCTTC; cdr3_aa: CASRSGTKSYNEQFF
clone_size: .; d_call: .; cdr3_length: 15; j_call: TRBJ1-5; v_call: TRBV6-5; cdr3_nt: TGTGCCAGCAGTAAGGAGTTCCTTAGCAATCAGCCCCAGCATTTT; cdr3_aa: CASSKEFLSNQPQHF
clone_size: .; d_call: TRBD1; cdr3_length: 17; j_call: TRBJ1-6; v_call: TRBV19; cdr3_nt: TGTGCCAGTAGTACCGGACTAAACAGGGGTCGCGGATCACCCCTCCACTTT; cdr3_aa: CASSTGLNRGRGSPLHF
clone_size: .; d_call: .; cdr3_length: 14; j_call: TRBJ1-2; v_call: TRBV29-1; cdr3_nt: TGCAGCGTTCTAATTGACAGCTCTAACTATGGCTACACCTTC; cdr3_aa: CSVLIDSSNYGYTF
clone_size: .; d_call: .; cdr3_length: 14; j_call: TRBJ1-3; v_call: TRBV30; cdr3_nt: TGTGCCTTGACGGGACTAACGAGGGGAAACACCATATATTTT; cdr3_aa: CALTGLTRGNTIYF
clone_size: .; d_call: TRBD1; cdr3_length: 16; j_call: TRBJ1-2; v_call: TRBV7-2; cdr3_nt: TGTGCCAGCAGCTGGACGACAGGGGAACCTAGCTATGGCTACACCTTC; cdr3_aa: CASSWTTGEPSYGYTF
clone_size: .; d_call: TRBD2; cdr3_length: 12; j_call: TRBJ2-5; v_call: TRBV7-8; cdr3_nt: TGTGCTAGCGGGGGGGTCCAAGAGACCCAGTACTTC; cdr3_aa: CASGGVQETQYF
clone_size: .; d_call: TRBD1; cdr3_length: 19; j_call: TRBJ2-5; v_call: TRBV11-2; cdr3_nt: TGTGCCAGCAGCTTTCCGGGACAGGGGTTTTCCTTGGTAGGGGAGACCCAGTACTTC; cdr3_aa: CASSFPGQGFSLVGETQYF
clone_size: .; d_call: .; cdr3_length: 19; j_call: TRBJ2-2; v_call: TRBV4-1; cdr3_nt: TGCGCCAGCAGCCAGAGTCGGCAGGGCCACGGTTCGGGCACCGGGGAGCTGTTTTTT; cdr3_aa: CASSQSRQGHGSGTGELFF
clone_size: .; d_call: .; cdr3_length: 12; j_call: TRBJ1-3; v_call: TRBV5-4; cdr3_nt: TGTGCCAGCAGCTTCGGTGGAAACACCATATATTTT; cdr3_aa: CASSFGGNTIYF
clone_size: once; d_call: TRBD2; cdr3_length: 14; j_call: TRBJ2-2; v_call: TRBV30; cdr3_nt: TGTGCCTGGACGAAAGCGGGAGGTGACGGGGAGCTGTTTTTT; cdr3_aa: CAWTKAGGDGELFF
clone_size: .; d_call: TRBD1; cdr3_length: 15; j_call: TRBJ1-5; v_call: TRBV5-1; cdr3_nt: TGCGCCAGCAGCCCCGGACAGGGAGGCAATCAGCCCCAGCATTTT; cdr3_aa: CASSPGQGGNQPQHF
clone_size: .; d_call: TRBD2; cdr3_length: 16; j_call: TRBJ2-3; v_call: TRBV5-1; cdr3_nt: TGCGCCAGCAGCCCCTTAGCGGGGGTGGGTACAGATACGCAGTATTTT; cdr3_aa: CASSPLAGVGTDTQYF
clone_size: .; d_call: TRBD1; cdr3_length: 12; j_call: TRBJ1-1; v_call: TRBV6-5; cdr3_nt: TGTGCCAGCAAGTACAGGGGCGCTGAAGCTTTCTTT; cdr3_aa: CASKYRGAEAFF
clone_size: .; d_call: TRBD1; cdr3_length: 19; j_call: TRBJ1-3; v_call: TRBV2; cdr3_nt: TGTGCCAGCAGTGTTCCCGCCCGGGACAGGGCGGGCTCTGGAAACACCATATATTTT; cdr3_aa: CASSVPARDRAGSGNTIYF
clone_size: .; d_call: .; cdr3_length: 16; j_call: TRBJ2-5; v_call: TRBV5-1; cdr3_nt: TGCGCCAGCAGCTTGGGAGGCTTTCCATCCCGAGAGACCCAGTACTTC; cdr3_aa: CASSLGGFPSRETQYF
clone_size: once; d_call: TRBD1; cdr3_length: 15; j_call: TRBJ1-3; v_call: TRBV6-5; cdr3_nt: TGTGCCAGCAGTCTACAGGGGACCCCTGGAAACACCATATATTTT; cdr3_aa: CASSLQGTPGNTIYF
clone_size: .; d_call: TRBD2; cdr3_length: 14; j_call: TRBJ2-5; v_call: TRBV10-3; cdr3_nt: TGTGCCTCTAAGGGAGAGCGGGACGGCGAGACCCAGTACTTC; cdr3_aa: CASKGERDGETQYF
clone_size: .; d_call: .; cdr3_length: 13; j_call: TRBJ1-6; v_call: TRBV30; cdr3_nt: TGTGCCTGGAGTGGAGGGAATAATTCACCCCTCCACTTT; cdr3_aa: CAWSGGNNSPLHF
clone_size: .; d_call: .; cdr3_length: 14; j_call: TRBJ2-1; v_call: TRBV4-1; cdr3_nt: TGCGCCAGCAGGAGCGGAGGCGCCTACAATGAGCAGTTCTTC; cdr3_aa: CASRSGGAYNEQFF
clone_size: .; d_call: .; cdr3_length: 17; j_call: TRBJ2-2; v_call: TRBV1; cdr3_nt: TGCACCAGCAGCCAAAAGGGCGGGAGGGCCAGGACCGGGGAGCTGTTTTTT; cdr3_aa: CTSSQKGGRARTGELFF
clone_size: .; d_call: TRBD2; cdr3_length: 16; j_call: TRBJ2-5; v_call: TRBV6-5; cdr3_nt: TGTGCCAGCAGTTGGAGCGAGGCTAGCGGGAGAGAGACCCAGTACTTC; cdr3_aa: CASSWSEASGRETQYF
clone_size: .; d_call: .; cdr3_length: 14; j_call: TRBJ1-2; v_call: TRBV7-8; cdr3_nt: TGTGCCAGCAGCTTAGGAGCTACTAACTATGGCTACACCTTC; cdr3_aa: CASSLGATNYGYTF
clone_size: .; d_call: TRBD2; cdr3_length: 15; j_call: TRBJ2-3; v_call: TRBV30; cdr3_nt: TGTGCCTGGAGCGAACTAGCGGGACCCACAGATACGCAGTATTTT; cdr3_aa: CAWSELAGPTDTQYF
clone_size: .; d_call: .; cdr3_length: 13; j_call: TRBJ2-7; v_call: TRBV27; cdr3_nt: TGTGCCAGCATGTACAGGGGCGGGAACGAGCAGTACTTC; cdr3_aa: CASMYRGGNEQYF
clone_size: .; d_call: .; cdr3_length: 16; j_call: TRBJ1-6; v_call: TRBV30; cdr3_nt: TGTGCCTGCCCGGCGGGGGGGAGCTCCTATAATTCACCCCTCCACTTT; cdr3_aa: CACPAGGSSYNSPLHF
clone_size: .; d_call: TRBD2; cdr3_length: 13; j_call: TRBJ2-5; v_call: TRBV2; cdr3_nt: TGTGCCACATCTAGCGGGGGTACAGAGACCCAGTACTTC; cdr3_aa: CATSSGGTETQYF
clone_size: .; d_call: .; cdr3_length: 13; j_call: TRBJ2-7; v_call: TRBV7-8; cdr3_nt: TGTGCCAGCAGCTTAGCGAGGAAGTACGAGCAGTACTTC; cdr3_aa: CASSLARKYEQYF
clone_size: .; d_call: .; cdr3_length: 14; j_call: TRBJ2-5; v_call: TRBV2; cdr3_nt: TGTGCCAGCAGTGAAATGTGGGCCCAAGAGACCCAGTACTTC; cdr3_aa: CASSEMWAQETQYF